This record concerns one T cell receptor (beta chain) sequence. Antigen unknown. The data were obtained in a study of cytomegalovirus exposure and HLA in healthy donors. Here immunoSEQ multiplex PCR was the method, and the copy in TCRdb shows in-frame clones only, minus some. The profile shows approximately 150,000 clones, more than 75% of them singletons. Findings and limits, study-wide: Subsequent analysis of the approximately 120 validation repertoires found a tendency for first-cohort TCR clusters to co-occur. Some TCR beta chains (around 160 of them) were listed as cytomegalovirus-associated.

The donors were members of the validation cohort comprising approximately 120 subjects, separate from the roughly 670-subject first cohort. The ends were cut back, 3 bases at V and 2 bases at J, with 12 bases in the middle. Germline CDR1 SGHNT, CDR2 YYREEE (reference sequence). This CDR3 has 14 residues. The TCR comes from a man between 18 and 29 years old in good health and CMV-seropositive. This rearrangement joins TRBV5-4 to TRBJ2-7; D unresolved. Material for sequencing was PBMCs. The CDR3 is CASSSRQAPYEQYF. CDR3 nucleotide sequence: TGTGCCAGCAGCTCCAGGCAGGCCCCCTACGAGCAGTACTTC.